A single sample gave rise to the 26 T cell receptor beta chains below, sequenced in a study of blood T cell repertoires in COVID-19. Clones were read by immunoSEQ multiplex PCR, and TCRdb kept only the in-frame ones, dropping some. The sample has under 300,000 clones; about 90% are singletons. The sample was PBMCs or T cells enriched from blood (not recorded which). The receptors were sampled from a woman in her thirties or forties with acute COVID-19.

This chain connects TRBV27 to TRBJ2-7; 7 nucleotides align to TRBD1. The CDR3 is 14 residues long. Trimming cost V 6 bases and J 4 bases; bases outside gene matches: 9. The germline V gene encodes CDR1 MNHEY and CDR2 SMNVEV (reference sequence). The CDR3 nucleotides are TGTGCCAGCAGCCATGACAGGGCTCAATACGAGCAGTACTTC. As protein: CASSHDRAQYEQYF.

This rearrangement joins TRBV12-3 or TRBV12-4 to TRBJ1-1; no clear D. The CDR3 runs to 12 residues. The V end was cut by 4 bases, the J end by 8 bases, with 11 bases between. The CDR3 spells CASSSPRGEAFF. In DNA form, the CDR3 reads TGTGCCAGCAGTTCCCCCCGAGGGGAAGCTTTCTTT.

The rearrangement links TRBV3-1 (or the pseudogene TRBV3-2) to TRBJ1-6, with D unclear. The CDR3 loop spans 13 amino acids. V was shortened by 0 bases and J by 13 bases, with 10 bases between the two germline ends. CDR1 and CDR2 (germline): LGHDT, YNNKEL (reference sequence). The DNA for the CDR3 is TGTGCCAGCAGCCAAGATCGTTGGAGGCCCCTCCACTTT. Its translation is CASSQDRWRPLHF.

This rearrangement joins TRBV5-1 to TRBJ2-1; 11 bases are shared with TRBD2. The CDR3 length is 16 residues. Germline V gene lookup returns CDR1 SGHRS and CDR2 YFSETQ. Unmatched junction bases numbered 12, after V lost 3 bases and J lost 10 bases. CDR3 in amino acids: CASSSGLAALGEEQFF. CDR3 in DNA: TGCGCCAGCAGCTCGGGACTAGCGGCCCTAGGGGAGGAGCAGTTCTTC.

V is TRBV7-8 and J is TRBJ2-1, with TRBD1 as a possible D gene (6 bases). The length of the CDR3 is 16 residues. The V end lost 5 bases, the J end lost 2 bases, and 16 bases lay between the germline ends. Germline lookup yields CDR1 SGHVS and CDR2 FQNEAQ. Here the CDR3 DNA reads TGTGCCAGCAGCCAAGAGGGTAAGGGGGCCTACAATGAGCAGTTCTTC. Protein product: CASSQEGKGAYNEQFF.

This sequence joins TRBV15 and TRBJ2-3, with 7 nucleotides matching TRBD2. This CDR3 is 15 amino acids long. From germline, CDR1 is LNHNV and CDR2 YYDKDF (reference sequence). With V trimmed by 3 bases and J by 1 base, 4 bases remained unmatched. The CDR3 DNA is TGTGCCACCAGCAGGGAGGGAGGGGGCACAGATACGCAGTATTTT. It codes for CATSREGGGTDTQYF.

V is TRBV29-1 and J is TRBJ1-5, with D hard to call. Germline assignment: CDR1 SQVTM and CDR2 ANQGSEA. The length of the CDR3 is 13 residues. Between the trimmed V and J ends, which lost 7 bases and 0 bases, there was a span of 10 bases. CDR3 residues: CSAIADSNQPQHF. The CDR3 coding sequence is TGCAGCGCCATAGCTGATAGCAATCAGCCCCAGCATTTT.

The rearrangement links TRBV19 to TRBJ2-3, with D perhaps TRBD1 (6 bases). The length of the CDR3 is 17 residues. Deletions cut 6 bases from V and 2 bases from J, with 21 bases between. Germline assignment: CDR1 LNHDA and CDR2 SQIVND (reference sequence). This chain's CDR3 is CASSGKDRPYHTDTQYF. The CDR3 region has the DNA TGTGCCAGTAGCGGAAAGGACAGACCTTATCACACAGATACGCAGTATTTT.

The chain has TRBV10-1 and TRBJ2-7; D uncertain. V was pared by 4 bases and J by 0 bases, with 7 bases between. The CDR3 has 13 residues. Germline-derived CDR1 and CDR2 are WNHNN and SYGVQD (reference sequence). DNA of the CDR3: TGCGCCAGCAGTGGAGGCAGCTCCTACGAGCAGTACTTC. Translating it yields CASSGGSSYEQYF.

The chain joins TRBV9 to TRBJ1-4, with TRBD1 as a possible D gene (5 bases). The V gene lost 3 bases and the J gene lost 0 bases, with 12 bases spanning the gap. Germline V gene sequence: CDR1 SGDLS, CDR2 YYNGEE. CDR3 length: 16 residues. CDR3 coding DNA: TGTGCCAGCAGCGCGGGGGAGGGAACAACTAATGAAAAACTGTTTTTT. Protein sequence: CASSAGEGTTNEKLFF.

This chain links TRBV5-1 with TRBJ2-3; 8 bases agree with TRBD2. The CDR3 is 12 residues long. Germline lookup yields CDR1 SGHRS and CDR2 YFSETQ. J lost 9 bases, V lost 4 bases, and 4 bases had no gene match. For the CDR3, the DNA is TGCGCCAGCAGCCAGGGACTAGGAACGCAGTATTTT. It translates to CASSQGLGTQYF.

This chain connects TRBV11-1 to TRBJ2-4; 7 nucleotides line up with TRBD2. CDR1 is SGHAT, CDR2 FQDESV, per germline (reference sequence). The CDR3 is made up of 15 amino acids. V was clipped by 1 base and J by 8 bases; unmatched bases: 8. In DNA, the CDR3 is TGTGCCAGCAGCTTAGTCGCGGGAGAGGGGCACATTCAGTACTTC. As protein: CASSLVAGEGHIQYF. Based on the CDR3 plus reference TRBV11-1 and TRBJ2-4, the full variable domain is EAEVAQSPRYKITEKSQAVAFWCDPISGHATLYWYRQILGQGPELLVQFQDESVVDDSQLPKDRFSAERLKGVDSTLKIQPAELGDSAMYLCASSLVAGEGHIQYFGAGTRLSVL.

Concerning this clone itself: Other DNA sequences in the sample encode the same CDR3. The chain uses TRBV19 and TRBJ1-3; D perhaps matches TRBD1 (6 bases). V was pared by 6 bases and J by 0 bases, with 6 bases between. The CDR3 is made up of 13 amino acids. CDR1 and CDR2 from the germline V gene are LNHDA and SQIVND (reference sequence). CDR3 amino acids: CASRQGSGNTIYF. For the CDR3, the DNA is TGTGCCAGTAGACAGGGCTCTGGAAACACCATATATTTT.

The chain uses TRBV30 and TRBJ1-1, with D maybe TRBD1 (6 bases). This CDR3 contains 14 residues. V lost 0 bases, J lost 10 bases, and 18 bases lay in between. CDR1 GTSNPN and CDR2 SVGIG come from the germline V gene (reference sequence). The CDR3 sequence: CAWSVFQGRGGAFF. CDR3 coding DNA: TGTGCCTGGAGTGTATTCCAGGGTCGAGGGGGAGCTTTCTTT.

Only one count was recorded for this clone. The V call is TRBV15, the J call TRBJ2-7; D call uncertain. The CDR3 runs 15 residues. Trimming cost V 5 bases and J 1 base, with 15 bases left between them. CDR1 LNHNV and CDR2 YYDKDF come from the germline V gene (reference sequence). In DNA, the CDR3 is TGTGCCACCAGCCAAGCTCTCTCTGGTTCCTACGAGCAGTACTTC. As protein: CATSQALSGSYEQYF.

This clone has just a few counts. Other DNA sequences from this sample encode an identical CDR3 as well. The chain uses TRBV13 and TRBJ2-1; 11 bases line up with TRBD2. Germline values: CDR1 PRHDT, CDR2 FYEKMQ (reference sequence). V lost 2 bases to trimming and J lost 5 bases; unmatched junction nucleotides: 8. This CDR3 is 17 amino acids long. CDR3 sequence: CASSLTPGLAVNNEQFF. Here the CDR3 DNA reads TGTGCCAGCAGCTTAACTCCGGGACTAGCGGTGAACAATGAGCAGTTCTTC.

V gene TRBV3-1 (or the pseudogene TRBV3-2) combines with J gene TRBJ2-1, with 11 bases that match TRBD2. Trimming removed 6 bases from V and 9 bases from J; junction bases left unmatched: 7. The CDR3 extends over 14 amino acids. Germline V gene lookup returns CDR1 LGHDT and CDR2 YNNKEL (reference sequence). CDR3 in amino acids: CASRHTSGRSEQFF. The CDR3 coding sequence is TGTGCCAGCAGGCATACTAGCGGGAGATCTGAGCAGTTCTTC.

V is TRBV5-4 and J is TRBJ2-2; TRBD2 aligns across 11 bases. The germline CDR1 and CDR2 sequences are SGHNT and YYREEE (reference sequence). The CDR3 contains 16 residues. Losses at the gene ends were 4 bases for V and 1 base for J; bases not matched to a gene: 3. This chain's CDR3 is CASSNGLAGNTGELFF. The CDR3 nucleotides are TGTGCCAGCAGCAATGGACTAGCGGGGAACACCGGGGAGCTGTTTTTT. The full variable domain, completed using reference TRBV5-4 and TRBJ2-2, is ETGVTQSPTHLIKTRGQQVTLRCSSQSGHNTVSWYQQALGQGPQFIFQYYREEENGRGNFPPRFSGLQFPNYSSELNVNALELDDSALYLCASSNGLAGNTGELFFGEGSRLTVL.

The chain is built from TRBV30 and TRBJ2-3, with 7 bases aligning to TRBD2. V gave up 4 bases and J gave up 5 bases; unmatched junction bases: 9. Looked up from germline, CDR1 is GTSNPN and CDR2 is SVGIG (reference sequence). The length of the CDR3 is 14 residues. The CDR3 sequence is CAWTSGLIGDTQYF. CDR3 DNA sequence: TGTGCCTGGACTAGCGGCCTTATTGGAGATACGCAGTATTTT.

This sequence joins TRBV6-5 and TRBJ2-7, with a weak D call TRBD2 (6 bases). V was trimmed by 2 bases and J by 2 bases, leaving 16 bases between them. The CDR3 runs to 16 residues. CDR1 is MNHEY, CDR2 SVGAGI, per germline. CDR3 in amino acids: CASSYLVGGKTYEQYF. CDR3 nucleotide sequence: TGTGCCAGCAGTTACCTAGTGGGAGGAAAAACCTACGAGCAGTACTTC.

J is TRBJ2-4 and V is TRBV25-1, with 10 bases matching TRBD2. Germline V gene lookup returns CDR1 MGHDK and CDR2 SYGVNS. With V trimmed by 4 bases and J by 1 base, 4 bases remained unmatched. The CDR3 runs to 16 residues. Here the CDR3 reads CASSVLAGEAKNIQYF. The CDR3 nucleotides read TGTGCCAGCAGTGTGCTAGCGGGAGAGGCCAAAAACATTCAGTACTTC. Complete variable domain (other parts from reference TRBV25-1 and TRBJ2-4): EADIYQTPRYLVIGTGKKITLECSQTMGHDKMYWYQQDPGMELHLIHYSYGVNSTEKGDLSSESTVSRIRTEHFPLTLESARPSHTSQYLCASSVLAGEAKNIQYFGAGTRLSVL.

CDR3 loop: CASSQDDFGTYEQYF. DNA for the CDR3: TGTGCCAGCAGCCAAGACGACTTTGGAACCTACGAGCAGTACTTC. The J gene is TRBJ2-7, the V gene TRBV3-1 (or the pseudogene TRBV3-2); no definite D call. Germline V gene data show CDR1 as LGHDT and CDR2 as YNNKEL (reference sequence). Trimming left V 0 bases short and J 2 bases short, with 11 bases between. This CDR3 has 15 residues.

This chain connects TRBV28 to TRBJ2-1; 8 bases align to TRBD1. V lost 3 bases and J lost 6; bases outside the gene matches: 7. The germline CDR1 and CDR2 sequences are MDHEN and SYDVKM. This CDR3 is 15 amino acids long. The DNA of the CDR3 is TGTGCCAGCAGTTTGCCAACAGGGGGTATCAATGAGCAGTTCTTC. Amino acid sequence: CASSLPTGGINEQFF.

CDR3 loop: CASRPHSGSYPDTQYF. The CDR3 nucleotides are TGTGCCAGCAGACCTCATAGCGGGAGTTACCCAGATACGCAGTATTTT. The chain carries TRBV28 and TRBJ2-3; 9 positions match TRBD2. The CDR3 length is 16 residues. The junction had 11 bases not matched to a gene; V was cut back by 6 bases and J by 4 bases. Germline CDR1 and CDR2: MDHEN and SYDVKM.

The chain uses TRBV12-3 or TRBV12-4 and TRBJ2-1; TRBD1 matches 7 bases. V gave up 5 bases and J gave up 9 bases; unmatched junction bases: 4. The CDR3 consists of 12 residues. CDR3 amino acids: CASSRDRVEQFF. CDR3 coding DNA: TGTGCCAGCAGTCGCGACAGGGTTGAGCAGTTCTTC.

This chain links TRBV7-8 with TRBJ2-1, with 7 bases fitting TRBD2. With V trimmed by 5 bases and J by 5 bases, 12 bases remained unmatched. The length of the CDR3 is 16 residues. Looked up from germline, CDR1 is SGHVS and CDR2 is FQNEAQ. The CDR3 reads CASSPRLSGTNNEQFF. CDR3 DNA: TGTGCCAGCAGCCCCCGTCTAAGCGGGACGAACAATGAGCAGTTCTTC.